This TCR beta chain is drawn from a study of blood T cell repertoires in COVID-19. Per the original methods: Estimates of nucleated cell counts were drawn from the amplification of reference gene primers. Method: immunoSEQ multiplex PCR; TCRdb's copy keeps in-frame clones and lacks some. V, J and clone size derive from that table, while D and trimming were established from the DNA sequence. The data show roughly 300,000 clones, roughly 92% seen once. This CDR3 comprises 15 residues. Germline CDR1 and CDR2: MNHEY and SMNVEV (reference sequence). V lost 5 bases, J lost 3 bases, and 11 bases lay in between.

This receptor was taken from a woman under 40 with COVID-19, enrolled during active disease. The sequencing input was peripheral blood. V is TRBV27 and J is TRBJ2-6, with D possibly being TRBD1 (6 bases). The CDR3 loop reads CASSPRTVGANVLTF. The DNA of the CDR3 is TGTGCCAGCAGTCCCCGGACAGTTGGGGCCAACGTCCTGACTTTC. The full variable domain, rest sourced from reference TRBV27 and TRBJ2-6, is EAQVTQNPRYLITVTGKKLTVTCSQNMNHEYMSWYRQDPGLGLRQIYYSMNVEVTDKGDVPEGYKVSRKEKRNFPLILESPSPNQTSLYFCASSPRTVGANVLTFGAGSRLTVL.